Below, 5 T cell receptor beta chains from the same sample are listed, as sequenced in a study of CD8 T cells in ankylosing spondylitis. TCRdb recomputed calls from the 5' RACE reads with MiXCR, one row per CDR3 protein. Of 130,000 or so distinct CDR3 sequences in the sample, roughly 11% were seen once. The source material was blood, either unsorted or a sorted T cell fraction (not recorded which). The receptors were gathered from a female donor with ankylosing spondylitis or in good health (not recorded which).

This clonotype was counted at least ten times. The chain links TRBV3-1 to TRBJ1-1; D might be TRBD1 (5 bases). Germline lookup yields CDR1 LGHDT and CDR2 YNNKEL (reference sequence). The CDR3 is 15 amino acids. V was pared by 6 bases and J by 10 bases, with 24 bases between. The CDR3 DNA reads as TGTGCCAGCAGACCCTCGGGACGCCCCATGTGGAGAGCTTTCTTT. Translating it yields CASRPSGRPMWRAFF.

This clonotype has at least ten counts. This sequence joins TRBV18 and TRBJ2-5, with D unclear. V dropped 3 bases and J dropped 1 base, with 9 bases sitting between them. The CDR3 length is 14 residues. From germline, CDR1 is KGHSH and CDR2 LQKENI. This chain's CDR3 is CASSPNSLQETQYF. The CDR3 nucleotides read TGTGCCAGCTCACCGAACAGCCTCCAAGAGACCCAGTACTTC.

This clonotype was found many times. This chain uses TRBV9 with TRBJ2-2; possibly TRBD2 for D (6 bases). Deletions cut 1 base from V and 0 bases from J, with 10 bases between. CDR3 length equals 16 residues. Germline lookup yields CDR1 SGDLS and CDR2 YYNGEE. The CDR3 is CASSVLGSANTGELFF. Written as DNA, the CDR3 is TGTGCCAGCAGCGTACTCGGGAGTGCGAACACCGGGGAGCTGTTTTTT.

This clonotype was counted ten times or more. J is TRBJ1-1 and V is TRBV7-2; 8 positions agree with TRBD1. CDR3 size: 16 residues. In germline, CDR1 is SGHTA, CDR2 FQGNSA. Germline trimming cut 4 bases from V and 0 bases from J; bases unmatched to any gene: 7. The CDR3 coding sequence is TGTGCCAGCAGCTCGGACAGGGTGAGGATGAACACTGAAGCTTTCTTT. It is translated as CASSSDRVRMNTEAFF.

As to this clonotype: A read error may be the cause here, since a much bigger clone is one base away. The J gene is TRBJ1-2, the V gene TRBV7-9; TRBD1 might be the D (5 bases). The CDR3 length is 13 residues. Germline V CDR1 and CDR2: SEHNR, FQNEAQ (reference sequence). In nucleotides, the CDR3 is TGTACCAGCAGCCCAATGGGGCATGGCGGCTACACCTTC. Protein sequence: CTSSPMGHGGYTF. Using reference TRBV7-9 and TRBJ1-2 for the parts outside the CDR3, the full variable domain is DTGVSQNPRHKITKRGQNVTFRCDPISEHNRLYWYRQTLGQGPEFLTYFQNEAQLEKSRLLSDRFSAERPKGSFSTLEIQRTEQGDSAMYLCTSSPMGHGGYTFGSGTRLTVV.